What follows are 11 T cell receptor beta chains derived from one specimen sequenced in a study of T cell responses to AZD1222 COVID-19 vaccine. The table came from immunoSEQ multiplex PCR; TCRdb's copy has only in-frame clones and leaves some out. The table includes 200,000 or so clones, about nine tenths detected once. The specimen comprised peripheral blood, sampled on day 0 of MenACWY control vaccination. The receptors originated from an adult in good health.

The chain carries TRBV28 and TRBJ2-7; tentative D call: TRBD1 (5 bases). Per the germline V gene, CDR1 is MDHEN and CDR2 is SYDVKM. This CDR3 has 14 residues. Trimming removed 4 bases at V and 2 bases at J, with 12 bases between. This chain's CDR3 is CASSSSGSTYEQYF. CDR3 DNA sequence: TGTGCCAGCAGTTCTTCAGGGTCCACCTACGAGCAGTACTTC.

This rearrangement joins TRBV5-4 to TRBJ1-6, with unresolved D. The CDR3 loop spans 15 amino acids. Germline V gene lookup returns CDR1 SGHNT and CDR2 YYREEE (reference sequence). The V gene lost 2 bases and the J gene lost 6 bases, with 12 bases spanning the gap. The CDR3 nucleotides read TGTGCCAGCAGCTTAAGTACAAGTTCTAATTCACCCCTCCACTTT. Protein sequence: CASSLSTSSNSPLHF.

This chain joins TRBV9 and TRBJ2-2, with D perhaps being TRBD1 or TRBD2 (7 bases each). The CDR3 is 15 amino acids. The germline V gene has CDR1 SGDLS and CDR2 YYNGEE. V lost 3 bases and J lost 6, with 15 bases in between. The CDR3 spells CASSATGRGPGELFF. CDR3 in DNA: TGTGCCAGCAGCGCTACAGGGAGGGGGCCCGGGGAGCTGTTTTTT.

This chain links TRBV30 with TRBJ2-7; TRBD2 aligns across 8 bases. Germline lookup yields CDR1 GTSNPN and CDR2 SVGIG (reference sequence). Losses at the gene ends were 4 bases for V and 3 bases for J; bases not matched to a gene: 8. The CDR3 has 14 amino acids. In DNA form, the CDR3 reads TGTGCCTGGAAGGGCGGGAGGACCCGCTACGAGCAGTACTTC. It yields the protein CAWKGGRTRYEQYF. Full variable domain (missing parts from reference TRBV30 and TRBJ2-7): SQTIHQWPATLVQPVGSPLSLECTVEGTSNPNLYWYRQAAGRGLQLLFYSVGIGQISSEVPQNLSASRPQDRQFILSSKKLLLSDSGFYLCAWKGGRTRYEQYFGPGTRLTVT.

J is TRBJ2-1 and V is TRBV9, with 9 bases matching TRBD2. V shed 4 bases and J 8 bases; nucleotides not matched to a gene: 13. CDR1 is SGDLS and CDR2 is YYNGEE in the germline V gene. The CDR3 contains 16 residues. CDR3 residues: CASSPTPSGVQDEQFF. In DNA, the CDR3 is TGTGCCAGCAGCCCCACGCCTAGCGGGGTCCAGGATGAGCAGTTCTTC. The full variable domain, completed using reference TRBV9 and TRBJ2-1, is DSGVTQTPKHLITATGQRVTLRCSPRSGDLSVYWYQQSLDQGLQFLIQYYNGEERAKGNILERFSAQQFPDLHSELNLSSLELGDSALYFCASSPTPSGVQDEQFFGPGTRLTVL.

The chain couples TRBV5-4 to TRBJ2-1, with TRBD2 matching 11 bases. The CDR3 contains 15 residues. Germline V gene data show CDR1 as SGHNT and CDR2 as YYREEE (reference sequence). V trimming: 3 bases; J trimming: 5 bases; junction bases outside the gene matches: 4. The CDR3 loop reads CASSWAGLADNEQFF. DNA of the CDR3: TGTGCCAGCAGCTGGGCGGGACTAGCGGACAATGAGCAGTTCTTC.

The CDR3 sequence: CASSKQGSTEAFF. The CDR3 DNA sequence: TGTGCCAGCAGTAAACAGGGGTCCACTGAAGCTTTCTTT. The chain employs TRBV12-3 or TRBV12-4 and TRBJ1-1; 7 nucleotides match TRBD1. The trim removed 5 bases at V and 4 bases at J, leaving 4 bases unmatched. This CDR3 comprises 13 residues.

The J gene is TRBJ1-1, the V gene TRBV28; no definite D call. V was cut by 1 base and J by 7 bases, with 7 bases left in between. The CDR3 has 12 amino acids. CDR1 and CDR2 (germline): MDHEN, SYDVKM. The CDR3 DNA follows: TGTGCCAGCAGTTTATCACAGATTGAAGCTTTCTTT. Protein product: CASSLSQIEAFF.

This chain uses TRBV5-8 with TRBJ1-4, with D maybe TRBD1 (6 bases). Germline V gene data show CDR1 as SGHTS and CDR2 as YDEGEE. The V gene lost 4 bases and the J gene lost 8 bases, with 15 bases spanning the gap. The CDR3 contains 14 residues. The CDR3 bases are TGTGCCAGCAGCACGGACAGCACGGAGGAAAAACTGTTTTTT. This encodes CASSTDSTEEKLFF.

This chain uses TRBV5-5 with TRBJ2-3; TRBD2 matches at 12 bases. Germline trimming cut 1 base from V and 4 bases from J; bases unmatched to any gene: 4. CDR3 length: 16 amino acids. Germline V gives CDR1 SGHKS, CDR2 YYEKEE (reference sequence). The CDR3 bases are TGTGCCAGCAGCTTGTATCTAGCGGGAGGGCCAGATACGCAGTATTTT. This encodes CASSLYLAGGPDTQYF.

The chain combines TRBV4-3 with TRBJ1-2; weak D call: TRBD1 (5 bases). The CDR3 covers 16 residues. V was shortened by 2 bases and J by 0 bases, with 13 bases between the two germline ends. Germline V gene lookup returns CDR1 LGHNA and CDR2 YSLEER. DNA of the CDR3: TGCGCCAGCAGCCAATGGAAACCGGGGGCTAACTATGGCTACACCTTC. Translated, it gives CASSQWKPGANYGYTF.